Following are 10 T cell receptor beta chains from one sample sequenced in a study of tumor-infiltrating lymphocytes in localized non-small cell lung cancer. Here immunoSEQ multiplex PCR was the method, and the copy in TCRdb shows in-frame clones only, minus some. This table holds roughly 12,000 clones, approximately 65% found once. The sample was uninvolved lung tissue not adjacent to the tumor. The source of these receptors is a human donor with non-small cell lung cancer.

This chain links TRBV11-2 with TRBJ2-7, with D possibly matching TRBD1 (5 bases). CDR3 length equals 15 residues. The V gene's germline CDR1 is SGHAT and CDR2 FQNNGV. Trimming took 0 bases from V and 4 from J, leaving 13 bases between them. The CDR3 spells CASSLDLGASYEQYF. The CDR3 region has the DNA TGTGCCAGCAGCTTAGATTTAGGGGCTAGTTACGAGCAGTACTTC.

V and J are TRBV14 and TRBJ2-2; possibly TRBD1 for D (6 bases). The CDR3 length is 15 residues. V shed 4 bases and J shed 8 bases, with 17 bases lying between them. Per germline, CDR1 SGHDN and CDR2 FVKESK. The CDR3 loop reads CASSPLGGAGGELFF. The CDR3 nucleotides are TGTGCCAGCAGCCCCTTAGGGGGTGCTGGGGGGGAGCTGTTTTTT.

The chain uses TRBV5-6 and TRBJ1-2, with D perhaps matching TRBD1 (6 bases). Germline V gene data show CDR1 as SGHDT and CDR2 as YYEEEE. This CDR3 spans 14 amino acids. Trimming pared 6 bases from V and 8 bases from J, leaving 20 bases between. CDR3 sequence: CASTPTGRGSGYTF. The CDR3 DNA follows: TGTGCCAGCACTCCGACCGGGAGGGGGTCAGGCTACACCTTC. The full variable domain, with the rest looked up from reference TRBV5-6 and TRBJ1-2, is DAGVTQSPTHLIKTRGQQVTLRCSPKSGHDTVSWYQQALGQGPQFIFQYYEEEERQRGNFPDRFSGHQFPNYSSELNVNALLLGDSALYLCASTPTGRGSGYTFGSGTRLTVV.

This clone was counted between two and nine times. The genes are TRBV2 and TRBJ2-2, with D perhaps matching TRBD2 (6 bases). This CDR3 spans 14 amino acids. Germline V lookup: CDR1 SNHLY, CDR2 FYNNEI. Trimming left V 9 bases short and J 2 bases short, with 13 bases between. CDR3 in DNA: TGTGCCAGTAAACCGGGGGTCAACACCGGGGAGCTGTTTTTT. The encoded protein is CASKPGVNTGELFF.

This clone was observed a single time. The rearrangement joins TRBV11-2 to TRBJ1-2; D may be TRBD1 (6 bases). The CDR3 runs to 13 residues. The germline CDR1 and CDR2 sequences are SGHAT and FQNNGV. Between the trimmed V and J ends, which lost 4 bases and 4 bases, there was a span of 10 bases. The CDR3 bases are TGTGCCAGCAGCTCCGGGACAAGCTATGGCTACACCTTC. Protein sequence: CASSSGTSYGYTF.

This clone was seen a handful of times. In DNA form, the CDR3 reads TGCAGCGTTGGTCCACAAGGGGCTTTCTTT. Its translation is CSVGPQGAFF. The chain couples TRBV29-1 to TRBJ1-1; no definite D call. This CDR3 has 10 amino acids. CDR1 and CDR2 from the germline V gene are SQVTM and ANQGSEA. V lost 4 bases and J lost 11, with 11 bases in between.

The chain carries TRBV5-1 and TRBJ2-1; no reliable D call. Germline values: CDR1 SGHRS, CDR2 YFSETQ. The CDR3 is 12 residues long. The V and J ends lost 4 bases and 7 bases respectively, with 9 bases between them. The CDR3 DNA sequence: TGCGCCAGCAGCGGGCTTGGGAATGAGCAGTTCTTC. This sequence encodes CASSGLGNEQFF.

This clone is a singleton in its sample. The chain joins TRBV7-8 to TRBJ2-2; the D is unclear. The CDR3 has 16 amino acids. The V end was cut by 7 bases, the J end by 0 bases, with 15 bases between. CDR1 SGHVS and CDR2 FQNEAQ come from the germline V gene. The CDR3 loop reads CASTSGARANTGELFF. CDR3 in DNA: TGTGCCAGCACCTCAGGAGCGCGCGCGAACACCGGGGAGCTGTTTTTT.

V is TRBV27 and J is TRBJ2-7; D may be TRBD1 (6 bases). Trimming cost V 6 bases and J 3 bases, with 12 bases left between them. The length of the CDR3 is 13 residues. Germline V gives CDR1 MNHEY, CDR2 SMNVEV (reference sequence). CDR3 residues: CASSVDSRYEQYF. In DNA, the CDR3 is TGTGCCAGCAGCGTGGACAGCCGCTACGAGCAGTACTTC.

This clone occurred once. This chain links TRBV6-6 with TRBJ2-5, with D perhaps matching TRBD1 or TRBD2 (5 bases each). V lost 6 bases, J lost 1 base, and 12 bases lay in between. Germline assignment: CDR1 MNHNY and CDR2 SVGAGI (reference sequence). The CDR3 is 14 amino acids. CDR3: CASRNYGTQETQYF. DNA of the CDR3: TGTGCCAGCAGGAACTACGGGACCCAAGAGACCCAGTACTTC.